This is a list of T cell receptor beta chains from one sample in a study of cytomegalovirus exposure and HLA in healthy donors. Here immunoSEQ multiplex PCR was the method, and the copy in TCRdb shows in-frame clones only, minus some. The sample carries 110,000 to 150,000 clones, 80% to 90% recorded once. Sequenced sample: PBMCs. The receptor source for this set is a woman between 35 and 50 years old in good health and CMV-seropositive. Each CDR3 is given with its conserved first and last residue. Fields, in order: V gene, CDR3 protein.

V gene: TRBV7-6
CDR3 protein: CASSLTGGRGEQFF

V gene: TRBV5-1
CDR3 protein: CASYATGGGGYTF

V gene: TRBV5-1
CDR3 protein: CASRPSSGGANEQFF

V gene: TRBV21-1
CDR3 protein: CASSSRVAGDEQYF

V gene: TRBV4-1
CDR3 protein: CASSQDGTSRDEQYF

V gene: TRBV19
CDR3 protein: CASSPHLGGQGIAEAFF

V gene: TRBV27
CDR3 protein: CASSTRDRGPQGYTF

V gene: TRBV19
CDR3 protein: CASSPGTGFPDTQYF

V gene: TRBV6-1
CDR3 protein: CASSAEGVYPLYEQYF

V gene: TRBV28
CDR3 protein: CASSSWDINYEQYF

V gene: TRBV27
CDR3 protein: CASSLFASRDTHQETQYF

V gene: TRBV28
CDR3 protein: CASSLRDRAPFF

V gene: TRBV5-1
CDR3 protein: CASSSVNEETQYF

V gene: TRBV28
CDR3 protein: CASRNRGAKNIQYF

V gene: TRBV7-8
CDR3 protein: CASSLTGGTEAFF

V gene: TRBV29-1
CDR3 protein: CSVGTGGHQPQHF

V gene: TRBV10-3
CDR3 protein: CAISEHLVAGTTDTQYF

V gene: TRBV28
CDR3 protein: CASWTGSGNTGELFF

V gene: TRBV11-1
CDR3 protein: CASSLLGGTEAFF

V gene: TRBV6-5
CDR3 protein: CASSAQSTGELFF

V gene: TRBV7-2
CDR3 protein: CASSLVRLAALSRGYEQYF

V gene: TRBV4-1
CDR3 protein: CASSQDSGGAGFYVAGELFF

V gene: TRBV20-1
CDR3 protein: CSARGLSEQFF

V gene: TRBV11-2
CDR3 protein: CASSPLLGGSTDTQYF

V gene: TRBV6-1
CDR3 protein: CASSEYPSKNTGELFF

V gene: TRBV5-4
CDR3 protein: CASSLDFYEQYF

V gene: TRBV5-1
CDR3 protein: CASSLTGTLDTQYF

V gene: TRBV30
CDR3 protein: CAWSGGGSGNTIYF

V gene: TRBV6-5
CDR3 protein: CASRTTGSDSPLHF

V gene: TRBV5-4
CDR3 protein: CASSLDIMAGRIQYF

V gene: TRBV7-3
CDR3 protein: CASSPRPGASGTAKNIQYF

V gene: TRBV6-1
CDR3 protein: CASSEIRVFRDTEAFF